This T cell receptor (beta chain) comes out of a study of blood T cell repertoires in COVID-19. Turning to the study itself: Italy, Spain and the United States were the sources of the convalescent and acute COVID-19 samples. Sources were T cells, B-cell-depleted T cells, or PBMCs; the material itself was cDNA or gDNA.

The method was immunoSEQ multiplex PCR; TCRdb's version includes in-frame clones alone and lacks a portion of them. This table holds some 160,000 clones, approximately 82% found once. The sample taken for sequencing was peripheral blood. This sequence was found in a woman aged 70-85 years who had recovered from COVID-19.

The CDR3 loop is CASSSRLRLIAGELFF. Written as DNA, the CDR3 is TGTGCCAGCAGTTCCCGACTCCGTTTAATCGCCGGGGAGCTGTTTTTT. The chain uses TRBV28 and TRBJ2-2; D is undetermined. The CDR3 extends over 16 amino acids. Germline CDR1 is MDHEN and CDR2 is SYDVKM. V shed 4 bases and J shed 6 bases, with 18 bases lying between them.